Presented here are 14 T cell receptor beta chains from one specimen sequenced in a study of CD8 T cells in Susac syndrome. Random hexamers were used to reverse transcribe the RNA input (0.5 to 1 ug). TCRdb re-called the immunoSEQ multiplex PCR reads through MiXCR, storing one row per CDR3 protein. The sample holds 90,000 to 150,000 distinct CDR3 sequences, around 92% seen once. Sequencing input: CD4+ T cells from PBMCs. Receptor source: a human donor with multiple sclerosis.

The chain employs TRBV7-2 and TRBJ2-3; 8 bases line up with TRBD2. The CDR3 contains 15 residues. Germline loops: CDR1 SGHTA, CDR2 FQGNSA. The trim removed 1 base at V and 5 bases at J, leaving 5 bases unmatched. CDR3 DNA: TGTGCCAGCAGCTTAGTTAGCGGGGTGGGAGATACGCAGTATTTT. This translates into CASSLVSGVGDTQYF.

The rearrangement joins TRBV30 to TRBJ2-2; tentatively, D is TRBD1 (5 bases). Trimming left V 3 bases short and J 8 bases short, with 10 bases between. The CDR3 contains 12 residues. Germline lookup yields CDR1 GTSNPN and CDR2 SVGIG (reference sequence). The CDR3, as DNA: TGTGCCTGGAGCCCCCGGACAGGGGAGCTGTTTTTT. Translated: CAWSPRTGELFF.

V is TRBV30 and J is TRBJ2-1; no reliable D call. This CDR3 is 12 amino acids long. V gave up 3 bases and J gave up 7 bases, with 10 bases separating them. Germline V gene lookup returns CDR1 GTSNPN and CDR2 SVGIG (reference sequence). The CDR3 reads CAWRRPINEQFF. CDR3 nucleotide sequence: TGTGCCTGGAGGAGGCCGATAAATGAGCAGTTCTTC.

This chain's CDR3 is CASSLFGTVSSGNTIYF. Written as DNA, the CDR3 is TGTGCCAGCAGCTTATTCGGGACGGTCTCCTCTGGAAACACCATATATTTT. The V gene is TRBV7-2, the J gene TRBJ1-3; D may be TRBD1 (5 bases). This CDR3 has 17 residues. With 2 bases removed from V and 0 bases from J, the gap between germline ends came to 14 bases. CDR1 is SGHTA, CDR2 FQGNSA, per germline.

This sequence joins TRBV6-7 and TRBJ2-1; tentatively, D is TRBD1 or TRBD2 (5 bases each). TRBV6-7 is labeled an ORF, and its function is uncertain. The V and J ends lost 2 bases and 5 bases respectively, with 13 bases between them. The CDR3 length is 15 residues. CDR3 in DNA: TGTGCCAGCAGTTACCCGAGGGGTCGGGACAATGAGCAGTTCTTC. Amino acids: CASSYPRGRDNEQFF.

The CDR3 nucleotides read TGTGCCTGGACGGGGGGCCACACAGATACGCAGTATTTT. Encoded protein: CAWTGGHTDTQYF. V and J are TRBV30 and TRBJ2-3, with TRBD2 as a possible D gene (7 bases). The V and J ends lost 4 bases and 2 bases respectively, with 10 bases between them. The CDR3 extends over 13 amino acids. Germline CDR1 GTSNPN, CDR2 SVGIG (reference sequence).

The chain joins TRBV29-1 to TRBJ2-7; 8 nucleotides align to TRBD1. Trimming at V came to 1 base and at J to 2 bases, leaving 4 bases not matched to a gene. Germline CDR1 reads SQVTM; CDR2 reads ANQGSEA. This CDR3 spans 14 amino acids. The CDR3 here is CSVEVGRGPYEQYF. The CDR3 coding sequence is TGCAGCGTTGAAGTGGGCAGGGGGCCCTACGAGCAGTACTTC.

The chain recombines TRBV4-1 with TRBJ2-2, with TRBD2 matching over 7 bases. V was pared by 1 base and J by 5 bases, with 10 bases of the junction left unmatched. Germline-derived CDR1 and CDR2 are MGHRA and YSYEKL. The CDR3 loop spans 17 amino acids. In DNA form, the CDR3 reads TGCGCCAGCAGCCAAGTTTTGGGGAGGGCTGGAACCGGGGAGCTGTTTTTT. Translation: CASSQVLGRAGTGELFF.

The chain carries TRBV2 and TRBJ1-1, with a weak D call TRBD1 (5 bases). Trimming removed 6 bases at V and 4 bases at J, with 12 bases between. Per the germline V gene, CDR1 is SNHLY and CDR2 is FYNNEI. The CDR3 sequence is 13 residues long. CDR3 sequence: CASRDTGGTEAFF. The CDR3 nucleotides read TGTGCCAGCAGAGACACAGGAGGCACTGAAGCTTTCTTT.

The chain combines TRBV29-1 with TRBJ1-1; 11 nucleotides align to TRBD1. V was clipped by 6 bases and J by 5 bases; unmatched bases: 11. The CDR3 contains 15 residues. The germline gives CDR1 SQVTM, CDR2 ANQGSEA. As DNA, the CDR3 is TGCAGCGTGGACCGTGGACAGGGGGCATCGACTGAAGCTTTCTTT. This gives the protein CSVDRGQGASTEAFF.

The chain has TRBV10-3 and TRBJ2-7; no clear D. CDR1 ENHRY and CDR2 SYGVKD come from the germline V gene. CDR3 length: 11 residues. V lost 9 bases, J lost 3 bases, and 9 bases lay in between. The DNA for the CDR3 is TGTGCCATTACCTCGGGCTACGAGCAGTACTTC. This encodes CAITSGYEQYF.

This clonotype has just one count. J is TRBJ1-1 and V is TRBV7-9; a possible D gene is TRBD1 (5 bases). Per germline, CDR1 SEHNR and CDR2 FQNEAQ (reference sequence). Between the trimmed V and J ends, which lost 4 bases and 0 bases, there was a span of 9 bases. The length of the CDR3 is 14 residues. CDR3 amino acids: CASSSLDMNTEAFF. The CDR3 nucleotides read TGTGCCAGCAGCTCCCTGGACATGAACACTGAAGCTTTCTTT. Filled out from reference TRBV7-9 and TRBJ1-1, the complete variable domain reads DTGVSQNPRHKITKRGQNVTFRCDPISEHNRLYWYRQTLGQGPEFLTYFQNEAQLEKSRLLSDRFSAERPKGSFSTLEIQRTEQGDSAMYLCASSSLDMNTEAFFGQGTRLTVV.

The CDR3 reads CSVESGVETQYF. As DNA, the CDR3 is TGCAGCGTTGAGTCAGGGGTGGAGACCCAGTACTTC. The gene calls are TRBV29-1 and TRBJ2-5, with D perhaps matching TRBD1 (6 bases). Germline V gene lookup returns CDR1 SQVTM and CDR2 ANQGSEA. V dropped 3 bases and J dropped 5 bases, with 10 bases sitting between them. CDR3 length equals 12 residues.

J is TRBJ1-1 and V is TRBV29-1; TRBD1 aligns across 7 bases. Germline trimming cut 4 bases from V and 5 bases from J; bases unmatched to any gene: 10. The CDR3 length is 14 residues. Germline V CDR1 and CDR2: SQVTM, ANQGSEA. Here the CDR3 DNA reads TGCAGCGTTGTCCAGGGGGGGGGTGGGACTGAAGCTTTCTTT. Translating it yields CSVVQGGGGTEAFF.